One sample yielded the 3 T cell receptor beta chains listed below, sequenced in a study of CD8 T cells in Susac syndrome. RNA totalling roughly 0.45 to 1 ug underwent reverse transcription with random hexamers. TCRdb itself ran the immunoSEQ multiplex PCR reads through MiXCR, one entry per CDR3 protein. There are 150,000 to 200,000 distinct CDR3 sequences in the sample; approximately 93% occur only once, and 0.09% to 0.095% lies in the top ten. Sequencing was carried out using CD4+ T cells from PBMCs. These receptors all stem from a human donor with multiple sclerosis.

The CDR3 sequence: CSANGRDAEAFF. Written as DNA, the CDR3 is TGCAGTGCCAACGGGCGTGATGCTGAAGCTTTCTTT. The V call is TRBV20-1, the J call TRBJ1-1; no clear D gene. Looked up from germline, CDR1 is DFQATT and CDR2 is SNEGSKA (reference sequence). This CDR3 is 12 amino acids long. The ends were cut back, 6 bases at V and 6 bases at J, with 14 bases in the middle.

The genes are TRBV18 and TRBJ1-1; TRBD1 matches 7 bases. J lost 2 bases, V lost 2 bases, and 8 bases had no gene match. Germline assignment: CDR1 KGHSH and CDR2 LQKENI. The CDR3 consists of 16 residues. The CDR3: CASSPSWTGLNTEAFF. The CDR3 region has the DNA TGTGCCAGCTCACCAAGTTGGACAGGACTAAACACTGAAGCTTTCTTT.

V gene TRBV5-6 combines with J gene TRBJ2-7, with 9 bases fitting TRBD1. The CDR3 consists of 16 residues. The V segment lost 1 base and the J segment 3 bases; nucleotides outside the gene matches: 8. Germline-derived CDR1 and CDR2 are SGHDT and YYEEEE. CDR3 loop: CASSLRVDRGIYEQYF. As DNA, the CDR3 is TGTGCCAGCAGCTTGAGAGTGGACAGGGGAATCTACGAGCAGTACTTC.